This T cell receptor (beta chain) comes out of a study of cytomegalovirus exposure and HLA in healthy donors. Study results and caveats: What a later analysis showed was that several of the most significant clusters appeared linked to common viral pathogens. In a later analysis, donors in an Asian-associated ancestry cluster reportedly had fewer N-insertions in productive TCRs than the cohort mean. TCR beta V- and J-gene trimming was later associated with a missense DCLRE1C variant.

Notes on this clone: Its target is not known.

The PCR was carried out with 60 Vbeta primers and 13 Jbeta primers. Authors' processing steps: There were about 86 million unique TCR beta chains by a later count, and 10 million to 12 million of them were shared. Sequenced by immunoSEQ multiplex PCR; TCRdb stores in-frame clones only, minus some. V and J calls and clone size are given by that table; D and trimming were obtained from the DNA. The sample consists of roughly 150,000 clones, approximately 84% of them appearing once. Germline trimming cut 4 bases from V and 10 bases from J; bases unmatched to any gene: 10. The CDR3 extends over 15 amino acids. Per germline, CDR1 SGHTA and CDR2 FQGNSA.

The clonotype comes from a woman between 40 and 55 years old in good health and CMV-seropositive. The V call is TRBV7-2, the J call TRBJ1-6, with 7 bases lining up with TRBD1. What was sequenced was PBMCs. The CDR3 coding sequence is TGTGCCAGCAGCTCTTATCGACAGGGCCTATCACCCCTCCACTTT. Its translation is CASSSYRQGLSPLHF.